The T cell receptor beta chain described here comes from a study of immune cell composition in non-small cell lung cancer. Study conclusions and caveats: Dominant in vivo tumour-associated clones were not shown to share tumour-reactive sequences. TIL tumour reactivity correlated with maximal tumour-associated clone frequency in adenocarcinoma.

The table came from immunoSEQ multiplex PCR; TCRdb's copy has only in-frame clones and leaves some out. The table lists 2,000 or so clones, more than 60% of them singletons, with 10% to 15% in the top ten. This clone has a single count. Its antigen is as yet unknown. Normal lung was sampled as far from the tumour as possible, at least 3 cm. DNA was extracted from unsorted cell suspensions stored frozen. Material for sequencing was non-adjacent lung tissue. This clonotype originated in a human donor with non-small cell lung cancer.

The CDR3 nucleotides read TGTGCCAGCAGCGCCCGGGACAGGGCCCCAGATACGCAGTATTTT. Encoded protein: CASSARDRAPDTQYF. The chain combines TRBV9 with TRBJ2-3; 9 bases fit TRBD1. Germline CDR1 and CDR2: SGDLS and YYNGEE. With V trimmed by 3 bases and J by 4 bases, 6 bases remained unmatched. The CDR3 has 15 residues.